The 32 T cell receptor beta chains listed next were all sequenced from one sample in a study of blood T cell repertoires in COVID-19. Some clones are missing from TCRdb's copy, which holds only in-frame ones; the method was immunoSEQ multiplex PCR. The top ten hold just over 15% of the sample, which has about 43,000 clones, over 80% seen once. What was sequenced was peripheral blood. The source is a man aged 60-69 years with active COVID-19.

The V call is TRBV5-1, the J call TRBJ2-2; 11 positions agree with TRBD2. V lost 3 bases to trimming and J lost 1 base; unmatched junction nucleotides: 2. Germline lookup yields CDR1 SGHRS and CDR2 YFSETQ. This CDR3 spans 16 amino acids. The CDR3 DNA sequence: TGCGCCAGCAGCTCGGGGACTAGCGGGAACACCGGGGAGCTGTTTTTT. This translates into CASSSGTSGNTGELFF.

The rearrangement joins TRBV5-3 to TRBJ2-5; 7 bases align to TRBD1. TRBV5-3 belongs to the ORF category, with a function that is uncertain. After removal of 4 bases from V and 2 bases from J, the junction contained 11 bases not matched to a gene. The CDR3 sequence is 16 residues long. CDR3 sequence: CARSPRGQELQETQYF. CDR3 DNA sequence: TGTGCCAGAAGCCCTAGAGGACAGGAGCTACAAGAGACCCAGTACTTC.

The chain has TRBV5-1 and TRBJ1-1; 10 bases map to TRBD1. The CDR3 is 16 amino acids. Germline V gene data show CDR1 as SGHRS and CDR2 as YFSETQ. The trim removed 2 bases at V and 1 base at J, leaving 5 bases unmatched. This CDR3 reads CASSFGDRGRNTEAFF. DNA for the CDR3: TGCGCCAGCAGCTTTGGGGACAGGGGTAGGAACACTGAAGCTTTCTTT.

This chain links TRBV24-1 with TRBJ2-2, with 13 positions matching TRBD2. The CDR3 contains 15 residues. Germline CDR1 and CDR2: KGHDR and SFDVKD. After removal of 6 bases from V and 4 bases from J, the junction contained 1 base not matched to a gene. DNA for the CDR3: TGTGCCACCAGTCGACTAGCGGGGGGCACCGGGGAGCTGTTTTTT. It translates to CATSRLAGGTGELFF.

This clone was recorded only once. The rearrangement joins TRBV7-2 to TRBJ2-7, with a possible D match to TRBD2 (5 bases). CDR1 is SGHTA, CDR2 FQGNSA, per germline. V lost 2 bases and J 4 bases, leaving 15 bases between the germline ends. The CDR3 is made up of 15 amino acids. The CDR3 loop reads CASSLLWETAYEQYF. The CDR3 coding sequence is TGTGCCAGCAGCTTACTCTGGGAGACCGCGTACGAGCAGTACTTC.

This clone was seen just once. The rearrangement links TRBV28 to TRBJ1-2, with D tentatively TRBD1 (6 bases). V lost 4 bases and J 5 bases, leaving 14 bases between the germline ends. Germline V gene lookup returns CDR1 MDHEN and CDR2 SYDVKM. CDR3 length: 14 amino acids. In DNA, the CDR3 is TGTGCCAGCAGTTACGGACAGATAGAGTATGGCTACACCTTC. Its translation: CASSYGQIEYGYTF.

The chain combines TRBV7-2 with TRBJ2-7; 8 bases fit TRBD2. The V gene's germline CDR1 is SGHTA and CDR2 FQGNSA. The V segment lost 0 bases and the J segment 4 bases; nucleotides outside the gene matches: 8. The CDR3 consists of 16 residues. CDR3 sequence: CASSLALHSGVYEQYF. The CDR3 DNA is TGTGCCAGCAGCTTAGCGCTTCATAGCGGGGTATACGAGCAGTACTTC. Supplemented by reference TRBV7-2 and TRBJ2-7, the full variable domain reads GAGVSQSPSNKVTEKGKDVELRCDPISGHTALYWYRQSLGQGLEFLIYFQGNSAPDKSGLPSDRFSAERTGGSVSTLTIQRTQQEDSAVYLCASSLALHSGVYEQYFGPGTRLTVT.

This clone was found once. V and J are TRBV18 and TRBJ1-4, with D unresolved. The ends were cut back, 3 bases at V and 1 base at J, with 12 bases in the middle. Germline CDR1 and CDR2: KGHSH and LQKENI. The CDR3 is 16 amino acids. The DNA for the CDR3 is TGTGCCAGCTCACCGGAGTTTCGAGGAACTAATGAAAAACTGTTTTTT. It encodes CASSPEFRGTNEKLFF.

The J gene is TRBJ1-2, the V gene TRBV6-5; 9 positions agree with TRBD1. Germline V gene data show CDR1 as MNHEY and CDR2 as SVGAGI. The CDR3 is 14 amino acids. The V segment lost 8 bases and the J segment 2 bases; nucleotides outside the gene matches: 6. As DNA, the CDR3 is TGTGCCAGCGTAAGGGACAGGGAAAACTATGGCTACACCTTC. Protein product: CASVRDRENYGYTF.

This clone was recorded a few times. The chain joins TRBV9 to TRBJ1-6; D unresolved. This CDR3 has 15 amino acids. The V gene's germline CDR1 is SGDLS and CDR2 YYNGEE. V lost 2 bases to trimming and J lost 8 bases, with 14 bases between them. CDR3 protein: CASSVRTSGDSPLHF. The CDR3 nucleotides are TGTGCCAGCAGCGTTCGGACGTCCGGGGATTCACCCCTCCACTTT.

This chain connects TRBV4-1 to TRBJ2-1; TRBD1 might be the D (6 bases). The V and J ends lost 1 base and 4 bases respectively, with 11 bases between them. Germline lookup yields CDR1 MGHRA and CDR2 YSYEKL. The CDR3 length is 15 residues. The CDR3 sequence is CASSQVSGQYNEQFF. CDR3 DNA: TGCGCCAGCAGCCAAGTATCAGGACAGTACAATGAGCAGTTCTTC.

V and J are TRBV28 and TRBJ2-7, with 9 bases fitting TRBD1. The CDR3 is 11 amino acids. Germline V gene sequence: CDR1 MDHEN, CDR2 SYDVKM. The CDR3 DNA reads TGTGCATCGGGACAGGGTGAGAAGCAGTACTTC. Its protein is CASGQGEKQYF.

The genes are TRBV7-3 and TRBJ2-1; 11 nucleotides align to TRBD1. The germline gives CDR1 SGHTA, CDR2 FQGTGA. The V gene end was trimmed by 5 bases and the J gene end by 3 bases; junction bases not matched to a gene: 6. The CDR3 length is 16 residues. The chain's CDR3 is CASSTGQGAVYNEQFF. CDR3 nucleotides: TGTGCCAGCAGCACAGGACAGGGGGCGGTCTACAATGAGCAGTTCTTC.

The rearrangement joins TRBV19 to TRBJ1-5; TRBD1 is a possible D gene (5 bases). Trimming shortened V by 3 bases and J by 0 bases, and 9 bases separated the two germline ends. CDR1 and CDR2 from the germline V gene are LNHDA and SQIVND (reference sequence). The CDR3 covers 15 residues. The CDR3 sequence is CASSIDRGSNQPQHF. The CDR3 bases are TGTGCCAGTAGTATTGATAGGGGTAGCAATCAGCCCCAGCATTTT.

Here the CDR3 DNA reads TGTGCCAGTAGTATTAGCGGACAGGGGGCTAGTGGGGAGCTGTTTTTT. Protein sequence: CASSISGQGASGELFF. This chain connects TRBV19 to TRBJ2-2; 11 bases fit TRBD1. Unmatched junction bases numbered 8, after V lost 3 bases and J lost 8 bases. The CDR3 extends over 16 amino acids. Germline loops: CDR1 LNHDA, CDR2 SQIVND (reference sequence).

This chain links TRBV6-4 with TRBJ1-5, with 8 positions matching TRBD1. CDR3 length: 17 amino acids. The V segment lost 0 bases and the J segment 3 bases; nucleotides outside the gene matches: 7. The germline gives CDR1 MRHNA, CDR2 SNTAGT. The CDR3 here is CASSDSLTGANNQPQHF. The DNA of the CDR3 is TGTGCCAGCAGTGACTCTCTGACAGGGGCTAACAATCAGCCCCAGCATTTT.

The chain links TRBV24-1 to TRBJ1-2; no clear D. Looked up from germline, CDR1 is KGHDR and CDR2 is SFDVKD. The CDR3 covers 15 residues. Trimming left V 9 bases short and J 2 bases short, with 18 bases between. The DNA for the CDR3 is TGTGCCACCTTACCGCTCAACGGGGAAAACTATGGCTACACCTTC. The encoded protein is CATLPLNGENYGYTF.

The CDR3, as DNA: TGTGCCAGCAGGTCTGAGGGTCTATATGGCTACACCTTC. This codes for CASRSEGLYGYTF. The chain couples TRBV3-1 (or the pseudogene TRBV3-2) to TRBJ1-2; D is undetermined. The CDR3 covers 13 residues. Germline V CDR1 and CDR2: LGHDT, YNNKEL (reference sequence). V lost 6 bases and J lost 5, with 13 bases in between.

The chain combines TRBV3-1 (or the pseudogene TRBV3-2) with TRBJ2-6; D not certain. CDR1 and CDR2 from the germline V gene are LGHDT and YNNKEL (reference sequence). V dropped 4 bases and J dropped 0 bases, with 4 bases sitting between them. The CDR3 runs 14 residues. The CDR3 sequence: CASSLLSGANVLTF. CDR3 in DNA: TGTGCCAGCAGCCTCCTCTCTGGGGCCAACGTCCTGACTTTC.

The chain recombines TRBV15 with TRBJ2-3, with a tentative D call TRBD1 (5 bases). Trimming took off 2 bases at V and 6 bases at J, with 12 bases between the two ends. The CDR3 runs to 14 residues. Germline CDR1 is LNHNV and CDR2 is YYDKDF (reference sequence). CDR3 DNA sequence: TGTGCCACCAGCAGACAGGGTAGACCCGATACGCAGTATTTT. This sequence encodes CATSRQGRPDTQYF.

The J gene is TRBJ2-4, the V gene TRBV6-1, with unresolved D. CDR1 and CDR2 from the germline V gene are MNHNS and SASEGT. This CDR3 region has 14 residues. Trimming removed 1 base from V and 4 bases from J, with 8 bases in between. The CDR3 here is CASSEGVGKNIQYF. The DNA of the CDR3 is TGTGCCAGCAGTGAAGGTGTCGGGAAAAACATTCAGTACTTC.

The V call is TRBV5-8, the J call TRBJ1-4; D might be TRBD1 (5 bases). The length of the CDR3 is 15 residues. Trimming took 0 bases from V and 5 from J, leaving 11 bases between them. From germline, CDR1 is SGHTS and CDR2 YDEGEE. CDR3 in amino acids: CASSLEGRANEKLFF. The CDR3 DNA follows: TGTGCCAGCAGCTTGGAGGGCAGGGCGAATGAAAAACTGTTTTTT.

This clone was found once. The chain uses TRBV5-4 and TRBJ2-5, with a tentative D call TRBD2 (7 bases). The CDR3 sequence is 15 residues long. Germline CDR1 and CDR2: SGHNT and YYREEE (reference sequence). V shed 2 bases and J shed 3 bases, with 14 bases lying between them. CDR3 sequence: CASSLSRGGEETQYF. In nucleotides, the CDR3 is TGTGCCAGCAGCTTAAGCAGGGGAGGGGAAGAGACCCAGTACTTC.

The CDR3 protein is CASSPRQGAYNEQFF. CDR3 in DNA: TGTGCCAGCAGCCCACGACAGGGGGCCTACAATGAGCAGTTCTTC. The chain links TRBV5-4 to TRBJ2-1; 9 positions match TRBD1. CDR3 length equals 15 residues. Germline values: CDR1 SGHNT, CDR2 YYREEE (reference sequence). Losses at the gene ends were 4 bases for V and 2 bases for J; bases not matched to a gene: 4.

This chain uses TRBV28 with TRBJ1-2, with D tentatively TRBD1 (6 bases). Trimming removed 6 bases from V and 2 bases from J, with 22 bases in between. The CDR3 length is 17 residues. Germline values: CDR1 MDHEN, CDR2 SYDVKM. In DNA, the CDR3 is TGTGCCAGCAGATCCGACCCCCGAAGGGGGTCAAACTATGGCTACACCTTC. Its protein is CASRSDPRRGSNYGYTF.

The chain uses TRBV4-1 and TRBJ2-6; tentatively, D is TRBD1 (6 bases). This CDR3 comprises 16 residues. Germline V gives CDR1 MGHRA, CDR2 YSYEKL. The V end was cut by 0 bases, the J end by 2 bases, with 8 bases between. CDR3 amino acids: CASSQDRGTGANVLTF. The CDR3 DNA sequence: TGCGCCAGCAGCCAAGACAGGGGCACTGGGGCCAACGTCCTGACTTTC.

This rearrangement joins TRBV7-3 to TRBJ2-3; D gene unclear. The V and J ends lost 4 bases and 0 bases respectively, with 8 bases between them. The CDR3 runs 14 residues. Germline lookup yields CDR1 SGHTA and CDR2 FQGTGA. DNA of the CDR3: TGTGCCAGCAGCTCCCAACATAGCACAGATACGCAGTATTTT. Protein sequence: CASSSQHSTDTQYF.

The gene calls are TRBV29-1 and TRBJ1-2, with 7 bases identical to TRBD1. The CDR3 is made up of 12 amino acids. V dropped 3 bases and J dropped 7; count of bases not matched to a gene: 5. From germline, CDR1 is SQVTM and CDR2 ANQGSEA. The CDR3: CSVEDRRGGYTF. In DNA, the CDR3 is TGCAGCGTTGAGGACAGGCGAGGTGGCTACACCTTC.

The V call is TRBV5-5, the J call TRBJ1-2; a weak D match, TRBD1 (6 bases). The V gene's germline CDR1 is SGHKS and CDR2 YYEKEE (reference sequence). The CDR3 is 16 amino acids. Trimming shortened V by 0 bases and J by 2 bases, and 14 bases separated the two germline ends. CDR3 sequence reads: CASSLAGARSNYGYTF. In DNA, the CDR3 is TGTGCCAGCAGCTTGGCAGGGGCGCGTTCCAACTATGGCTACACCTTC.

This rearrangement joins TRBV6-5 to TRBJ1-2; 7 bases align to TRBD1. The CDR3 is made up of 13 amino acids. J lost 7 bases, V lost 2 bases, and 4 bases had no gene match. Germline V gene data show CDR1 as MNHEY and CDR2 as SVGAGI. The CDR3 DNA follows: TGTGCCAGCAGTTACGACAGGGTGGGTGGCTACACCTTC. This codes for CASSYDRVGGYTF.

The chain carries TRBV28 and TRBJ1-1, with D unresolved. The CDR3 extends over 14 amino acids. V was pared by 4 bases and J by 4 bases, with 13 bases between. Germline V gene sequence: CDR1 MDHEN, CDR2 SYDVKM. CDR3 in amino acids: CASSWEGWVTEAFF. CDR3 nucleotide sequence: TGTGCCAGCAGTTGGGAGGGCTGGGTCACTGAAGCTTTCTTT.

This chain links TRBV4-1 with TRBJ1-6, with 9 nucleotides matching TRBD1. Losses at the gene ends were 2 bases for V and 7 bases for J; bases not matched to a gene: 9. Germline-derived CDR1 and CDR2 are MGHRA and YSYEKL. This CDR3 contains 17 residues. The CDR3 here is CASSQNTGGSWNSPLHF. The CDR3 nucleotides are TGCGCCAGCAGCCAAAACACAGGGGGCTCTTGGAATTCACCCCTCCACTTT.